This T cell receptor beta chain was captured by sequencing in a study of blood T cell repertoires in COVID-19. TCRdb's table, derived via immunoSEQ multiplex PCR, lists solely in-frame clones and lacks some. The table shows 97,000 or so clones, with approximately 79% occurring only once. J gave up 1 base and V 3 bases, and 5 bases lay outside the gene matches. The CDR3 loop spans 15 amino acids. Germline CDR1 is SGHRS and CDR2 is YFSETQ. Sequencing used peripheral blood. V usage is TRBV5-1 and J usage is TRBJ1-1, with 8 bases that match TRBD1. The TCR comes from a woman older than 75 with active or convalescent COVID-19. CDR3 sequence (DNA): TGCGCCAGCAGCTCCTCCGGGACAGGGAACACTGAAGCTTTCTTT. This translates into CASSSSGTGNTEAFF.